A single sample is the source of the 3 T cell receptor beta chains below, sequenced in a study of blood T cell repertoires in COVID-19 (dated by TCRdb to 2020 to 2022). Receptor amplification or capture employed the immunoSEQ multiplex PCR assay. TCRdb holds this immuneACCESS table with in-frame rearrangements only. Some clones are missing; in checked studies, unresolved V genes explain under half, and the rest has no known cause. The sample profile shows more than 200,000 clones; about 84% of them were found once. Together, the top ten hold about 7.2% of the sample. The sequenced material came from PBMCs or T cells enriched from blood (not recorded which). These receptors all come from a woman aged 40 to 49 with acute COVID-19.

This clone was seen just once. For the CDR3, the DNA is TGTGCCAGCAGTTCGCCTTTACAGGGGCCCAATCAGCCCCAGCATTTT. It is translated as CASSSPLQGPNQPQHF. The rearrangement joins TRBV28 to TRBJ1-5; TRBD1 agrees at 7 bases. V lost 4 bases, J lost 3 bases, and 9 bases stayed unmatched. Germline V gene lookup returns CDR1 MDHEN and CDR2 SYDVKM. The CDR3 loop spans 16 amino acids.

V gene TRBV7-3 combines with J gene TRBJ2-1; 7 bases are shared with TRBD2. The CDR3 contains 15 residues. Germline loops: CDR1 SGHTA, CDR2 FQGTGA. V lost 5 bases and J lost 7; bases outside the gene matches: 11. Here the CDR3 reads CASSPQSGEWNEQFF. The CDR3 DNA follows: TGTGCCAGCAGCCCCCAGAGCGGGGAATGGAATGAGCAGTTCTTC.

There are a few counts of this clone. The V and J genes are TRBV28 and TRBJ2-7, with 11 bases matching TRBD2. The germline V gene encodes CDR1 MDHEN and CDR2 SYDVKM. Trimming took 2 bases from V and 0 from J; bases not matched to a gene: 3. CDR3 size: 16 residues. The CDR3 region has the DNA TGTGCCAGCAGTTTAGTTAGCGGGAGGGCCTCCTACGAGCAGTACTTC. Translation gives CASSLVSGRASYEQYF.